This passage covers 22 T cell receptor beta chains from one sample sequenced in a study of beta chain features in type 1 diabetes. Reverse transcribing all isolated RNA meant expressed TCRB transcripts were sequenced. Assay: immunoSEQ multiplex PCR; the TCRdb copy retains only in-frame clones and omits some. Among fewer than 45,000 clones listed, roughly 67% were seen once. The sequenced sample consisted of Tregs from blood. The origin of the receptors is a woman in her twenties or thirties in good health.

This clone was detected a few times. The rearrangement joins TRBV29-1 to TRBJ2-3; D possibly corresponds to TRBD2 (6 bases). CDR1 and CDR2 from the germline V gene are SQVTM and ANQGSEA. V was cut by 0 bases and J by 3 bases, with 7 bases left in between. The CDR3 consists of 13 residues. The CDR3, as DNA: TGCAGCGTTGAAGATCTAGCGACAGATACGCAGTATTTT. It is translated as CSVEDLATDTQYF.

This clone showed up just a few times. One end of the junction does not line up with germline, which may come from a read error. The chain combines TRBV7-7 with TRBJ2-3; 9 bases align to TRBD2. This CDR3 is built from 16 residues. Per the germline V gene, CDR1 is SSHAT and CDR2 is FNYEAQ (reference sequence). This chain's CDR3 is CASSEGLAGATDTQYF. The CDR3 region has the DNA TGTGCTAGCAGCGAAGGATTAGCGGGAGCTACAGATACGCAGTATTTT.

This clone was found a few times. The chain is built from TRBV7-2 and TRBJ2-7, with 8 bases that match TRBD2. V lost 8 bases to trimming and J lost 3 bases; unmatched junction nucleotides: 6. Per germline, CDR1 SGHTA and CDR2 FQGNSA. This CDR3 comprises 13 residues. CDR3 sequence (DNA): TGTGCCAGCCGACTAGCGAACCTCTACGAGCAGTACTTC. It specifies CASRLANLYEQYF.

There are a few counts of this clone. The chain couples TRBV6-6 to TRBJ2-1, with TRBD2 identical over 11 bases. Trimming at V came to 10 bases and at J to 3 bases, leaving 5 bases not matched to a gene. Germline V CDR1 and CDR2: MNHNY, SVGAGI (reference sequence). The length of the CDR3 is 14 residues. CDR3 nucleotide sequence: TGTGCCACGGCCGGGACTAGCGGCTACAATGAGCAGTTCTTC. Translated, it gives CATAGTSGYNEQFF.

CDR3 protein: CASSPLDLGVCTF. The CDR3 DNA sequence: TGTGCCAGCTCACCACTGGATTTAGGGGTCTGCACCTTC. The chain combines TRBV18 with TRBJ1-2, with a weak D call TRBD1 (5 bases). The CDR3 has 13 residues. Germline CDR1 reads KGHSH; CDR2 reads LQKENI. The ends were cut back, 1 base at V and 13 bases at J, with 16 bases in the middle.

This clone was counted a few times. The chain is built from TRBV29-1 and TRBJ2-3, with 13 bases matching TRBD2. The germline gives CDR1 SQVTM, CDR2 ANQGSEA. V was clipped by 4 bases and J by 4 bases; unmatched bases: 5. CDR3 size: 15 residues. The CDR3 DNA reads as TGCAGCGTTGGGCGGACTAGCGGGAGATCAGATACGCAGTATTTT. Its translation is CSVGRTSGRSDTQYF.

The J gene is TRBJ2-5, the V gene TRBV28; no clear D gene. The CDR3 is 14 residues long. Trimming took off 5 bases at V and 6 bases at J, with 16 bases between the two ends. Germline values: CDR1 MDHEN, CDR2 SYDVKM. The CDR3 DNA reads TGTGCCAGCAGTAGAACGGGTGTGGCACAGACCCAGTACTTC. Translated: CASSRTGVAQTQYF.

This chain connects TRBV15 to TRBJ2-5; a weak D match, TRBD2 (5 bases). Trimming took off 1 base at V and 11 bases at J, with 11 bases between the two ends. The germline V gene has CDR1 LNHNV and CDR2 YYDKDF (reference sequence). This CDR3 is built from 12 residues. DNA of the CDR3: TGTGCCACCAGCAGAGTCGGGTGGGAGCAGTACTTC. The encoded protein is CATSRVGWEQYF. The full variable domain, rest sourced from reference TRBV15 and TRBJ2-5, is DAMVIQNPRYQVTQFGKPVTLSCSQTLNHNVMYWYQQKSSQAPKLLFHYYDKDFNNEADTPDNFQSRRPNTSFCFLDIRSPGLGDTAMYLCATSRVGWEQYFGPGTRLLVL.

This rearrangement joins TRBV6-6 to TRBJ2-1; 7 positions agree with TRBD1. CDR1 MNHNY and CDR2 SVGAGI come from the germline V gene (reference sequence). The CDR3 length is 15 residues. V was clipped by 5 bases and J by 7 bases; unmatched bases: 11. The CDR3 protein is CASSTTGDRGNEQFF. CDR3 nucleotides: TGTGCCAGCAGTACCACAGGGGACAGAGGGAATGAGCAGTTCTTC.

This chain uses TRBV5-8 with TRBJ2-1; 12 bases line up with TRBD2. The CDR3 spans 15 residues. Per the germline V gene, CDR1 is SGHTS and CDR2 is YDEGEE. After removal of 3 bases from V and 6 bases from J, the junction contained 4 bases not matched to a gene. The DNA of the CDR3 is TGTGCCAGCAGCTCCCTAGCGGGAGGGCCCAATGAGCAGTTCTTC. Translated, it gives CASSSLAGGPNEQFF.

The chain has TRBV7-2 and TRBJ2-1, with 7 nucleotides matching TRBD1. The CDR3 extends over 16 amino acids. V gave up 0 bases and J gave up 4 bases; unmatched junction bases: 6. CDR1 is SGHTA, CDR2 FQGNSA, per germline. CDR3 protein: CASSLAGTAIYNEQFF. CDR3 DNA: TGTGCCAGCAGCTTAGCTGGGACAGCCATTTACAATGAGCAGTTCTTC.

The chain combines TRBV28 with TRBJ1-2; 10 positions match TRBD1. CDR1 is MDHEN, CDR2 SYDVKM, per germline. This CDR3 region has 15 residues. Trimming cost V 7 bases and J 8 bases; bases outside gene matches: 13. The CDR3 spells CASTGPGDRGRGYTF. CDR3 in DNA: TGTGCCAGCACCGGACCCGGGGACAGGGGTAGAGGCTACACCTTC.

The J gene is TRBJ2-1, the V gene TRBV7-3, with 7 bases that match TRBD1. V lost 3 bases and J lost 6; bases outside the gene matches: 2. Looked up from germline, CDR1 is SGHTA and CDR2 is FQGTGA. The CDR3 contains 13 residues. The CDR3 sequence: CASSFDRANEQFF. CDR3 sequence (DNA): TGTGCCAGCAGCTTTGACAGGGCCAATGAGCAGTTCTTC.

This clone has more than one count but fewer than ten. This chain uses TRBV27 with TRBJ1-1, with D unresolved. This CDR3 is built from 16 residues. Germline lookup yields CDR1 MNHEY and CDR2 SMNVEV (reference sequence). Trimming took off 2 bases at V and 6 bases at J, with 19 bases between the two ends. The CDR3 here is CASSLKMRVGSPEAFF. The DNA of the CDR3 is TGTGCCAGCAGTTTAAAGATGAGGGTTGGGTCCCCTGAAGCTTTCTTT.

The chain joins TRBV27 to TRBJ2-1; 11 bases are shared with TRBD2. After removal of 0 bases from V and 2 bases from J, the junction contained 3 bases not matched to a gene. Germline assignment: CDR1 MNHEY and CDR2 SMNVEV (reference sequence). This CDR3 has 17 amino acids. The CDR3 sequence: CASSLSGTSGTYNEQFF. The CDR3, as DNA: TGTGCCAGCAGTTTATCGGGGACTAGCGGTACCTACAATGAGCAGTTCTTC.

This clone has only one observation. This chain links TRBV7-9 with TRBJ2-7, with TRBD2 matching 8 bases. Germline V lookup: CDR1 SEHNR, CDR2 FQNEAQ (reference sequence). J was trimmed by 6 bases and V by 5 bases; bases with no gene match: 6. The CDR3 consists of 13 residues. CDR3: CASSPGGAGEQYF. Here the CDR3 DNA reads TGTGCCAGCAGCCCGGGAGGGGCCGGCGAGCAGTACTTC.

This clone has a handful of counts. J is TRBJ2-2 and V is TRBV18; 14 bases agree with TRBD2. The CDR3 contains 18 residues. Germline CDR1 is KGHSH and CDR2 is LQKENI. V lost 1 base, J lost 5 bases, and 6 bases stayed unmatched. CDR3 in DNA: TGTGCCAGCTCACCACAAGGACTAGCGGGAGGTAGTACCGGGGAGCTGTTTTTT. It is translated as CASSPQGLAGGSTGELFF.

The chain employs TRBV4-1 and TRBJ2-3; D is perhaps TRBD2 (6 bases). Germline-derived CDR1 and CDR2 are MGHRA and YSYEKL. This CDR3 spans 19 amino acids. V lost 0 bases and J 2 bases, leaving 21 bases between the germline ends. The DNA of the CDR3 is TGCGCCAGCAGCCAAGATGGGTTCATCGGGGGTCAGGACACAGATACGCAGTATTTT. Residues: CASSQDGFIGGQDTDTQYF.

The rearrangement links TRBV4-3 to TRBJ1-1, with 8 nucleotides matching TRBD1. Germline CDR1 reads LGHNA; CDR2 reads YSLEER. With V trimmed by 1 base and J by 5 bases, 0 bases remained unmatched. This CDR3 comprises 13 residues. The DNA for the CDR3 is TGCGCCAGCAGCCAAGGGACAGGGACTGAAGCTTTCTTT. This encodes CASSQGTGTEAFF.

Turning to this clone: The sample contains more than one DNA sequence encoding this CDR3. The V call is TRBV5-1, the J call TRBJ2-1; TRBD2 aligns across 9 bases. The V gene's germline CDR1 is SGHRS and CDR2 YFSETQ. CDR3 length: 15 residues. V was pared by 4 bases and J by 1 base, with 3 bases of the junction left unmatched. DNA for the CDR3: TGCGCCAGCAGCCTTAGCGGGAGTTCCTACAATGAGCAGTTCTTC. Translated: CASSLSGSSYNEQFF.

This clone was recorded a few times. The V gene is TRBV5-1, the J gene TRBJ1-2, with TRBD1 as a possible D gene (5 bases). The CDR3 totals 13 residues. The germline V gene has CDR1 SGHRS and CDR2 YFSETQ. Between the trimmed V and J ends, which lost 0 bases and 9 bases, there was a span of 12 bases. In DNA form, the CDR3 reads TGCGCCAGCAGCTTGGGGCAGGGTTGGAGCTACACCTTC. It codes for CASSLGQGWSYTF.

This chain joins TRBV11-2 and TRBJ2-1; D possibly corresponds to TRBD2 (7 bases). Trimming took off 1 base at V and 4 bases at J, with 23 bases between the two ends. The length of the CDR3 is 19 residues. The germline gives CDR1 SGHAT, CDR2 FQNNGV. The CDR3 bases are TGTGCCAGCAGCTTAGCCCTCCAAGAGTTGGGGGGGCTTTACAATGAGCAGTTCTTC. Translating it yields CASSLALQELGGLYNEQFF.